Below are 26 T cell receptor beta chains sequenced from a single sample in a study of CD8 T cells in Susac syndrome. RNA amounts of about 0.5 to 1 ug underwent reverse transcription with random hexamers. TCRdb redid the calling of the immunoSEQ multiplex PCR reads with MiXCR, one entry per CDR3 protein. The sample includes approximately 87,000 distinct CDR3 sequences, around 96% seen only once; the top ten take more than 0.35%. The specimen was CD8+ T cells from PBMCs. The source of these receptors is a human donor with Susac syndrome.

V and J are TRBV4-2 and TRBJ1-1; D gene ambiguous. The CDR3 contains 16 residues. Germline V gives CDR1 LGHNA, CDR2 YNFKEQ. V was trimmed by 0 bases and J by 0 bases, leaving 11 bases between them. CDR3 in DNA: TGTGCCAGCAGCCAAGATTTGCCGACGGTGAACACTGAAGCTTTCTTT. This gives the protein CASSQDLPTVNTEAFF.

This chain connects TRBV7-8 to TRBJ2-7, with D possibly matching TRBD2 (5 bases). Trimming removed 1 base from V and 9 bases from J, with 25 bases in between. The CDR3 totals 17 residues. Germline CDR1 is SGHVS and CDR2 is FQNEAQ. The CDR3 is CASSLVGWVAEDYGQYF. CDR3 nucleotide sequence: TGTGCCAGCAGCTTAGTGGGATGGGTGGCGGAGGATTATGGGCAGTACTTC. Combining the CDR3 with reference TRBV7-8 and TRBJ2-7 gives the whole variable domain GAGVSQSPRYKVAKRGQDVALRCDPISGHVSLFWYQQALGQGPEFLTYFQNEAQLDKSGLPSDRFFAERPEGSVSTLKIQRTQQEDSAVYLCASSLVGWVAEDYGQYFGPGTRLTVT.

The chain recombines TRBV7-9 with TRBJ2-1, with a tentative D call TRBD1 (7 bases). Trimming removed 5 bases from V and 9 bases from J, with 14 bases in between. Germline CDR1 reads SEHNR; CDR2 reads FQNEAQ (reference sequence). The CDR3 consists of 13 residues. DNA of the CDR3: TGTGCCAGCAGCCAGGGGGGCGGGATTGAGCAGTTCTTC. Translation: CASSQGGGIEQFF.

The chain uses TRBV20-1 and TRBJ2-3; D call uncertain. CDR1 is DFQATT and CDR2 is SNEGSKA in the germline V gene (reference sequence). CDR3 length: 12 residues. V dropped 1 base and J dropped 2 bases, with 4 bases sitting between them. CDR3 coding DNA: TGCAGTGCTAGAGTGGCCACAGATACGCAGTATTTT. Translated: CSARVATDTQYF.

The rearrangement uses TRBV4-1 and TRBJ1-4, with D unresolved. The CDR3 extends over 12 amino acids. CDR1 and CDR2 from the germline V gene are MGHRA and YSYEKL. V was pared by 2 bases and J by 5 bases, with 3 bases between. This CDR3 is CASSQQNEKLFF. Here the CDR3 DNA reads TGCGCCAGCAGCCAACAGAATGAAAAACTGTTTTTT.

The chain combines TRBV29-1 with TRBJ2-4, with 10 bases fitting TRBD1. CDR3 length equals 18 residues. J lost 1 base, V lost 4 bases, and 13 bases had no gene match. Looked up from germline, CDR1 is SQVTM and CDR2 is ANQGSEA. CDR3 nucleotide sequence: TGCAGCGTTGTGGCGTCGGGGACAGGGGAAAACGCCAAAAACATTCAGTACTTC. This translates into CSVVASGTGENAKNIQYF.

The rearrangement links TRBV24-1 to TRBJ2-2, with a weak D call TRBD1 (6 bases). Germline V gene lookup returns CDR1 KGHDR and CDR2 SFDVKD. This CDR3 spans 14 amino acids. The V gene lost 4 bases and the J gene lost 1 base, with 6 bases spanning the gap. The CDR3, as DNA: TGTGCCACCAGTGAGACAGGGAACACCGGGGAGCTGTTTTTT. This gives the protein CATSETGNTGELFF.

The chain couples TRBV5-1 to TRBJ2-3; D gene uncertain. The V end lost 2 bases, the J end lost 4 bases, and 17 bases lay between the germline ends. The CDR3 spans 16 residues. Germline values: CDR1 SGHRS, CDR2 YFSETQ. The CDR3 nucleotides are TGCGCCAGCAGCTTATTCGATCCAACTCCGGCAGATACGCAGTATTTT. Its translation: CASSLFDPTPADTQYF.

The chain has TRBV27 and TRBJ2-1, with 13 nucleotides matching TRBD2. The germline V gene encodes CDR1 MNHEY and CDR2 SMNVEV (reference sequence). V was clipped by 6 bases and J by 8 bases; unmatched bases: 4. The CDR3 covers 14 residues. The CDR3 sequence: CASSRGLAGDEQFF. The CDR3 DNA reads TGTGCCAGCAGCCGCGGACTAGCGGGAGATGAGCAGTTCTTC.

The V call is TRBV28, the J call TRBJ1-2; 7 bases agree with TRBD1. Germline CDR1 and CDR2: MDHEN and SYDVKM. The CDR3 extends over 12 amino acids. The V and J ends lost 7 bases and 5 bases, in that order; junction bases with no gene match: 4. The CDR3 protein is CASKTGSYGYTF. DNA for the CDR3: TGTGCCAGCAAGACAGGGTCTTATGGCTACACCTTC.

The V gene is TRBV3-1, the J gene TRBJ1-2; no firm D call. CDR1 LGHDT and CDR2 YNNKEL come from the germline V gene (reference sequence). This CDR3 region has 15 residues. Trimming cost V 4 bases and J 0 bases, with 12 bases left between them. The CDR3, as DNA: TGTGCCAGCAGCCTGAGGATCGACTCTAACTATGGCTACACCTTC. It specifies CASSLRIDSNYGYTF.

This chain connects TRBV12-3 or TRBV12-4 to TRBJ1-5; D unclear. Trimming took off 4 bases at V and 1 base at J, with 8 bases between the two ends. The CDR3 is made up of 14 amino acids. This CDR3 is CASSSLLSNQPQHF. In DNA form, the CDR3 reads TGTGCCAGCAGTTCTCTGTTAAGCAATCAGCCCCAGCATTTT.

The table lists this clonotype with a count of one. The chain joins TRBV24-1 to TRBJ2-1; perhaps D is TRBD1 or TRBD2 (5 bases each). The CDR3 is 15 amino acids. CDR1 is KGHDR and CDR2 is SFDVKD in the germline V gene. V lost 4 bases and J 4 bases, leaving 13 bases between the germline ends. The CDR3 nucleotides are TGTGCCACCAGTGAGGGTCGGGACCTATACAATGAGCAGTTCTTC. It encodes CATSEGRDLYNEQFF.

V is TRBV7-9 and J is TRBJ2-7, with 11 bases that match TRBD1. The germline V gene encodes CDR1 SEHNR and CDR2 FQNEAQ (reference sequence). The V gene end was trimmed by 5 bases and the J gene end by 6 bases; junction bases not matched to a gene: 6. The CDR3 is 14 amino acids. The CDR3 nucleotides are TGTGCCAGCAGCCATGGGACAGGGGGTAGCGAGCAGTACTTC. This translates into CASSHGTGGSEQYF.

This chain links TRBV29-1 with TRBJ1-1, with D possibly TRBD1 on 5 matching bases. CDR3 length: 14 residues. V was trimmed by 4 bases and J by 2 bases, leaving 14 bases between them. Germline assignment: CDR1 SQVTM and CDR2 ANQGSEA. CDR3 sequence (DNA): TGCAGCGTTGTGGGGTCTGGGGGTAACACTGAAGCTTTCTTT. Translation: CSVVGSGGNTEAFF.

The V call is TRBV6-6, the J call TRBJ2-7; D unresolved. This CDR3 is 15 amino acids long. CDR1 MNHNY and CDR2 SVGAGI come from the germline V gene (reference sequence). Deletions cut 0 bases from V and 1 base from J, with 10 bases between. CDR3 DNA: TGTGCCAGCAGTTACTCGCCAGGACGTTCCTACGAGCAGTACGTC. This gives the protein CASSYSPGRSYEQYV.

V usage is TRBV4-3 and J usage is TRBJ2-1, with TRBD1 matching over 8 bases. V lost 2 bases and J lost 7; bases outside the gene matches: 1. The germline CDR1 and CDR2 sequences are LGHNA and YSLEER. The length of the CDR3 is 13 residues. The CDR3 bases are TGCGCCAGCAGCCAACGGACAGGGAATGAGCAGTTCTTC. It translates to CASSQRTGNEQFF.

The CDR3 nucleotides read TGCGCCAGCAGCCCCATCTGGGGGGGGAGCACCGGGGAGCTGTTTTTT. Translated, it gives CASSPIWGGSTGELFF. The chain has TRBV5-1 and TRBJ2-2; TRBD2 agrees at 7 bases. From germline, CDR1 is SGHRS and CDR2 YFSETQ. This CDR3 contains 16 residues. Germline trimming cut 4 bases from V and 4 bases from J; bases unmatched to any gene: 10.

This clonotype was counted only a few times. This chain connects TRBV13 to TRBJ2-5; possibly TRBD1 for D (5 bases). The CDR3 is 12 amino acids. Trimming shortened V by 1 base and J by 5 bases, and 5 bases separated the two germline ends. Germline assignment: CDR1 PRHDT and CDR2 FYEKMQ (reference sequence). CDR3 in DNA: TGTGCCAGCAGCTTAGAGGGGGAGACCCAGTACTTC. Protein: CASSLEGETQYF.

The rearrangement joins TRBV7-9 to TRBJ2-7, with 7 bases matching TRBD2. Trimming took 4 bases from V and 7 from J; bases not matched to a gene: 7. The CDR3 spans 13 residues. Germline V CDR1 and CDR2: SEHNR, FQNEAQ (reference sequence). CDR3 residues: CASSSRTGGEQYV. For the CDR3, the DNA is TGTGCCAGCAGCTCCCGGACGGGGGGTGAGCAGTACGTC.

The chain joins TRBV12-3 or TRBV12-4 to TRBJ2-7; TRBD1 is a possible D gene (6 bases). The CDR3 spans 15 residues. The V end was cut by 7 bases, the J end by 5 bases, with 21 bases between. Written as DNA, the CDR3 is TGTGCCAGCACCCTCCAAGAAGGGGGTATCGACGAGCAGTACTTC. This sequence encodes CASTLQEGGIDEQYF.

The CDR3 nucleotides read TGTGCCAGCAGCTTAGGGGACAGGGAGGACTATGGCTACACCTTC. Its translation is CASSLGDREDYGYTF. V usage is TRBV7-9 and J usage is TRBJ1-2, with TRBD1 identical over 9 bases. The trim removed 1 base at V and 3 bases at J, leaving 3 bases unmatched. Germline V gene lookup returns CDR1 SEHNR and CDR2 FQNEAQ (reference sequence). This CDR3 comprises 15 residues.

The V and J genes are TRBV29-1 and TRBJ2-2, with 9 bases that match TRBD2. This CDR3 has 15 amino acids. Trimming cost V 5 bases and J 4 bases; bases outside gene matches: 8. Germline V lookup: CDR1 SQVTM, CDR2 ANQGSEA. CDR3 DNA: TGCAGCGTTATCGCGGGGGGGCATGGCACCGGGGAGCTGTTTTTT. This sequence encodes CSVIAGGHGTGELFF.

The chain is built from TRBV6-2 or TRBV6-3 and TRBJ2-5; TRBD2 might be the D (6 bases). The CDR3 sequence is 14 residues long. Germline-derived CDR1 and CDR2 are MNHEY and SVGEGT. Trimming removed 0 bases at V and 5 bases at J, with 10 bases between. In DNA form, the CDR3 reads TGTGCCAGCAGTTACTCGACGGGGGAGGAGACCCAGTACTTC. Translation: CASSYSTGEETQYF.

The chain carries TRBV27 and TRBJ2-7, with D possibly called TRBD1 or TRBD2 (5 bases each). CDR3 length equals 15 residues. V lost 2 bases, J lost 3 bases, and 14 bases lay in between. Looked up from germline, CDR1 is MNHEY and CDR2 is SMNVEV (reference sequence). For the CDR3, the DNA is TGTGCCAGCAGTTTAGCCGGGACCCCCTTCTACGAGCAGTACTTC. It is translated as CASSLAGTPFYEQYF.

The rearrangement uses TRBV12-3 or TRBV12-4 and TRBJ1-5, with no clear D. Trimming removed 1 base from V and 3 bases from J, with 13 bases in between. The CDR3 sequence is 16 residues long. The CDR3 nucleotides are TGTGCCAGCAGTTTAGGTTCTGGGCAGCTCAATCAGCCCCAGCATTTT. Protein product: CASSLGSGQLNQPQHF.